One and the same sample provided the 8 T cell receptor beta chains below, sequenced in a study of metastatic and nonmetastatic thyroid tumors. Each patient came to thyroid surgery without any prior treatment (of any kind). TCRdb called clones again from the PCR reads with MiXCR. The table shows fewer than 20,000 clones, with around 30% occurring only once. The specimen sequenced was tumor tissue. All receptors derive from a female donor with papillary thyroid cancer or a benign thyroid nodule (not recorded which). Some clones in this sample may be carry-over from other donors' samples.

This clone was seen a handful of times. This sequence joins TRBV6-1 and TRBJ1-2, with 7 bases aligning to TRBD1. Germline-derived CDR1 and CDR2 are MNHNS and SASEGT. The V gene end was trimmed by 6 bases and the J gene end by 5 bases; junction bases not matched to a gene: 15. This CDR3 is 16 amino acids long. The DNA for the CDR3 is TGTGCCAGCAGCCCCCGTCCGGGACAGTTAGATTATGGCTACACCTTC. Amino acids: CASSPRPGQLDYGYTF.

The chain employs TRBV2 and TRBJ1-5, with a tentative D call TRBD1 (5 bases). Germline V gives CDR1 SNHLY, CDR2 FYNNEI. The CDR3 is 12 residues long. The V and J ends lost 5 bases and 11 bases respectively, with 13 bases between them. The CDR3: CASSLGARAQHF. The CDR3 DNA is TGTGCCAGCAGTCTCGGGGCCCGGGCCCAGCATTTT.

This clone was picked up one time. The chain combines TRBV11-2 with TRBJ2-7, with D tentatively TRBD2 (5 bases). Germline V CDR1 and CDR2: SGHAT, FQNNGV. Trimming shortened V by 4 bases and J by 2 bases, and 18 bases separated the two germline ends. The CDR3 is made up of 16 amino acids. CDR3 residues: CASSYDGGGATYEQYF. CDR3 coding DNA: TGTGCCAGCAGCTACGACGGAGGCGGAGCGACCTACGAGCAGTACTTC.

This clone was observed many times. A clone one base away is much larger, so this may be a read error. The chain is built from TRBV30 and TRBJ2-7, with no clear D. Germline V CDR1 and CDR2: GTSNPN, SVGIG (reference sequence). The CDR3 runs to 13 residues. Trimming cost V 0 bases and J 3 bases, with 9 bases left between them. Here the CDR3 reads CAWSVAHLYEQYF. DNA of the CDR3: TGTGCCTGGAGTGTAGCTCACCTCTACGAGCAGTACTTC.

This clone was recorded at least ten times. The V and J genes are TRBV11-1 and TRBJ1-2; D may be TRBD1 (5 bases). V shed 1 base and J shed 8 bases, with 23 bases lying between them. Germline assignment: CDR1 SGHAT and CDR2 FQDESV (reference sequence). CDR3 length: 17 amino acids. The CDR3: CASSLGFGWGAVEGYTF. CDR3 DNA sequence: TGTGCCAGCAGCTTAGGATTCGGTTGGGGCGCGGTGGAAGGCTACACCTTC.

The rearrangement links TRBV6-1 to TRBJ2-7; possible D gene TRBD1, 6 bases. V lost 5 bases and J 2 bases, leaving 10 bases between the germline ends. From germline, CDR1 is MNHNS and CDR2 SASEGT. This CDR3 has 13 residues. CDR3 residues: CASSSQGPYEQYF. The CDR3 bases are TGTGCCAGCAGTTCACAGGGACCCTACGAGCAGTACTTC.

The chain combines TRBV7-3 with TRBJ2-7; D gene uncertain. V was cut by 2 bases and J by 0 bases, with 8 bases left in between. Germline values: CDR1 SGHTA, CDR2 FQGTGA. The CDR3 totals 14 residues. The CDR3 sequence is CASSLYGTSYEQYF. In nucleotides, the CDR3 is TGTGCCAGCAGCTTATACGGAACCTCCTACGAGCAGTACTTC.

This clone has ten or more counts. A clone one base away is much larger, so this may be a read error. This chain connects TRBV6-1 to TRBJ2-1; 10 nucleotides line up with TRBD2. This CDR3 has 12 residues. The germline CDR1 and CDR2 sequences are MNHNS and SASEGT. Trimming removed 9 bases from V and 6 bases from J; junction bases left unmatched: 2. The CDR3 DNA follows: TGTGCCAGTAGCGGGGGGTTCAATGAGCAGTTCTTC. This sequence encodes CASSGGFNEQFF.